A selection of T cell receptor beta chains follows, all from one sample in a study of blood T cell repertoires in COVID-19. The table came from immunoSEQ multiplex PCR; TCRdb's copy has only in-frame clones and leaves some out. The sample shows hundreds of thousands of clones, more than 70% of them seen only once. Input material: peripheral blood. These receptors originate from an elderly woman with COVID-19, enrolled during active disease. Each CDR3 is given without its conserved first and last residue. Fields, in order: V gene, CDR3 protein.

TRBV4-2	ASSQGLAGIYQETQY
TRBV19	ASSIGQGATEAF
TRBV30	AWSGLPREGTEAF
TRBV3-1/TRBV3-2	ASSLVENSPLH
TRBV7-9	ASSGQGRTDTQY
TRBV3-1/TRBV3-2	ASSQTTGRNSPLH
TRBV19	ASSAGTGIAGELF
TRBV21-1	ASSKPGGYTGELF
TRBV5-6	ASIRLAGLYEQY
TRBV10-3	AISLERDNPTDTQY
TRBV7-2	ASSSPIALAEAF
TRBV7-9	ASSLGGYQPQH
TRBV16	ASSPTSGTTYNEQF
TRBV5-1	ASSLRVTGELF
TRBV3-1/TRBV3-2	ASSQGGGDGSGELF
TRBV2	ASSESGVTNEKLF
TRBV7-8	ASRGQIGYGYT
TRBV7-9	ASEHEVRNSYEQY
TRBV6-5	ASSYGTVNGLYEQY
TRBV5-4	ASSNQGRSNEKLF
TRBV2	ASRGLGETQY
TRBV19	ASRGQGNTGELF
TRBV25-1	ASSEAGRRGASADTQY
TRBV2	ASSFLQGYTEAF
TRBV6-2/TRBV6-3	ASSRGGPSTDTQY
TRBV12-2	ASRYGNRVNYGYT
TRBV28	ASTLGSPPEAF
TRBV7-9	ASSQNRETSPLH
TRBV11-2	ASSLEMVSALH
TRBV2	ASSDEGGGALTF
TRBV18	ASSPDRVVGNQPQH
TRBV11-3	ASSLGKGRTDTQY
TRBV18	ASSPRLAAQETQY
TRBV7-2	ASSLAYTDTQY
TRBV6-5	ASRTRELSGNTIY
TRBV10-3	AISPGQGDYNEQF
TRBV7-2	ASSLRTPVSGANVLT
TRBV10-3	AISVGASEAF
TRBV7-9	ASSLGGTGGANSPLH
TRBV28	ASSLGGRSPNTEAF
TRBV7-2	ASSLAPQGYTEAF
TRBV3-1/TRBV3-2	ASSQDQGPTQPQH
TRBV29-1	SVPDRGTNEKLF
TRBV12-3/TRBV12-4	ASSPGHPMGAF
TRBV5-1	ASSDMGGTIGYT
TRBV5-1	ASSLGGGDTGELF
TRBV4-1	ASSQPGQGVYGYT
TRBV12-5	ASGLVIGTGVRNTQY